The clone carrying this T cell receptor beta chain appeared a few times. No antigen is known for it. The sample originates from a study of T-cell reconstitution after alpha-beta-depleted transplantation in children. The CDR3 has 11 amino acids. Germline V lookup: CDR1 MDHEN, CDR2 SYDVKM. The V gene lost 8 bases and the J gene lost 5 bases, with 9 bases spanning the gap. Findings and caveats of the study: Among T cells one year after transplant, newly produced cells accounted for most counts and diversity. After transplant, at about two months, alpha-beta T cells were reportedly derived from several hundred expanded graft clones. Some patients' high day-60 TCRbeta diversity was traced to surviving recipient T cells and thymic progenitors.

Preparing the TCRbeta library involved the use of unique molecular identifiers. TCRdb analysed the PCR reads with MiXCR anew, one entry per CDR3 protein. The table records about a million distinct CDR3 sequences, 25% to 30% of them present only once. The TCR originated in a boy younger than two who had a stem cell transplant for SCID, so the T cells may come from the graft donor. The rearrangement uses TRBV28 and TRBJ2-5, with a possible D match to TRBD1 (6 bases). Source: PBMCs, mostly from graft donor cells, taken 360 days after TCRalphabeta/CD19-depleted stem cell transplant. The CDR3 loop reads CASGGRETQYF. CDR3 in DNA: TGTGCCAGCGGGGGCCGGGAGACCCAGTACTTC. Full variable domain (rest looked up from reference TRBV28 and TRBJ2-5): DVKVTQSSRYLVKRTGEKVFLECVQDMDHENMFWYRQDPGLGLRLIYFSYDVKMKEKGDIPEGYSVSREKKERFSLILESASTNQTSMYLCASGGRETQYFGPGTRLLVL.